A single sample gave rise to the 21 T cell receptor beta chains below, sequenced in a study of blood T cells in healthy people across ages. For the second PCR, which ran for roughly 7 to 11 cycles, a sample-barcoded 5' primer and a J-beta primer mix were used. TCRdb independently ran MiXCR on the 5' RACE reads; one entry per CDR3 protein. The table has 270,000 or so distinct CDR3 sequences, about 25% seen once. The sample taken for sequencing was blood. These receptors all come from a woman between 65 and 79 years old in good health.

The chain links TRBV5-1 to TRBJ2-1; 7 bases fit TRBD2. V trimming: 4 bases; J trimming: 15 bases; junction bases outside the gene matches: 10. The V gene's germline CDR1 is SGHRS and CDR2 YFSETQ. The CDR3 covers 12 residues. The CDR3 DNA sequence: TGCGCCAGCAGCCACTCGCAGCGGGAACTGTTCTTC. It is translated as CASSHSQRELFF. The full variable domain, its missing parts supplied by reference TRBV5-1 and TRBJ2-1, is KAGVTQTPRYLIKTRGQQVTLSCSPISGHRSVSWYQQTPGQGLQFLFEYFSETQRNKGNFPGRFSGRQFSNSRSEMNVSTLELGDSALYLCASSHSQRELFFGPGTRLTVL.

This sequence joins TRBV6-2 or TRBV6-3 and TRBJ2-4, with D perhaps TRBD1 or TRBD2 (5 bases each). Germline values: CDR1 MNHEY, CDR2 SVGEGT. V was clipped by 8 bases and J by 10 bases, with 12 bases between them. The CDR3 contains 11 residues. CDR3 in DNA: TGTGCCAGCCGGGACGGCGTTATTCAGTACTTC. Encoded protein: CASRDGVIQYF.

The V call is TRBV14, the J call TRBJ1-4, with D possibly matching TRBD1 (5 bases). The V end lost 0 bases, the J end lost 13 bases, and 12 bases lay between the germline ends. This CDR3 is 13 amino acids long. Germline V gene lookup returns CDR1 SGHDN and CDR2 FVKESK. The CDR3 sequence is CASSQDGGRVLFF. In nucleotides, the CDR3 is TGTGCCAGCAGCCAAGATGGGGGACGGGTACTGTTTTTT.

In this sample, this clonotype turned up many times. The CDR3 loop reads CAISDPPGSPKSYEQYF. In nucleotides, the CDR3 is TGTGCCATCAGTGATCCCCCAGGGTCTCCCAAAAGCTACGAGCAGTACTTC. The rearrangement links TRBV10-3 to TRBJ2-1, with D perhaps matching TRBD1 (5 bases). Judging by the DNA end, TRBJ2-7 fits better; the J call may be wrong. The CDR3 spans 17 residues. Germline CDR1 ENHRY, CDR2 SYGVKD.

This rearrangement joins TRBV6-1 to TRBJ1-3; the D gene is possibly TRBD1 (5 bases). The V gene lost 0 bases and the J gene lost 6 bases, with 21 bases spanning the gap. Looked up from germline, CDR1 is MNHNS and CDR2 is SASEGT. The CDR3 runs to 18 residues. This CDR3 reads CASSEALSIGGTTNTIYF. CDR3 bases: TGTGCCAGCAGTGAAGCCTTGAGTATAGGAGGGACGACAAACACCATATATTTT.

This clonotype was recorded a few times. The genes are TRBV5-6 and TRBJ1-2, with D possibly being TRBD1 (5 bases). Between the trimmed V and J ends, which lost 4 bases and 4 bases, there was a span of 14 bases. The CDR3 spans 14 residues. Germline V gene lookup returns CDR1 SGHDT and CDR2 YYEEEE. CDR3 in amino acids: CASSPQGRSYGYTF. CDR3 nucleotides: TGTGCCAGCAGCCCGCAGGGACGAAGCTATGGCTACACCTTC. The entire variable domain, with the rest obtained from reference TRBV5-6 and TRBJ1-2, is as follows: DAGVTQSPTHLIKTRGQQVTLRCSPKSGHDTVSWYQQALGQGPQFIFQYYEEEERQRGNFPDRFSGHQFPNYSSELNVNALLLGDSALYLCASSPQGRSYGYTFGSGTRLTVV.

In its sample, this clonotype was seen a few times. At one end the junction does not follow the germline gene, possibly because of a read error. J is TRBJ1-3 and V is TRBV7-2, with 7 nucleotides matching TRBD1. The CDR3 has 16 amino acids. CDR1 is SGHTA and CDR2 is FQGNSA in the germline V gene. CDR3 bases: TGTGCCTGCAGCTCTGGGACAGCTCACTCTGGAAACACCATATATTTT. Translating gives CACSSGTAHSGNTIYF.

This clonotype was counted a few times. The chain links TRBV28 to TRBJ1-5; 8 bases align to TRBD1. J lost 0 bases, V lost 2 bases, and 6 bases had no gene match. This CDR3 is 17 amino acids long. Germline V gene lookup returns CDR1 MDHEN and CDR2 SYDVKM. In DNA, the CDR3 is TGTGCCAGCAGTTTACACAGGGGGTGGGATAGCAATCAGCCCCAGCATTTT. It encodes CASSLHRGWDSNQPQHF.

A remark on this clonotype: Compared with germline, one end of the junction differs, possibly owing to a read error. The chain carries TRBV20-1 and TRBJ2-7; TRBD2 matches 7 bases. The germline V gene encodes CDR1 DFQATT and CDR2 SNEGSKA (reference sequence). This CDR3 has 12 residues. This CDR3 is CSVTGGSCEQYF. Here the CDR3 DNA reads TGCAGTGTTACGGGAGGCTCCTGCGAGCAGTACTTC.

The J gene is TRBJ2-3, the V gene TRBV5-1; D is undetermined. Trimming stripped 0 bases from V and 1 base from J, with 9 bases between. CDR3 size: 15 residues. Per the germline V gene, CDR1 is SGHRS and CDR2 is YFSETQ. For the CDR3, the DNA is TGCGCCAGCAGCTTGGGCCAGGCGGGCACAGATACGCAGTATTTT. Encoded protein: CASSLGQAGTDTQYF.

This clonotype has ten or more counts. The chain has TRBV6-1 and TRBJ1-4; D is unclear. Trimming took off 1 base at V and 3 bases at J, with 9 bases between the two ends. The CDR3 contains 15 residues. Germline V gives CDR1 MNHNS, CDR2 SASEGT. CDR3 protein: CASSEGWGSNEKLFF. In DNA, the CDR3 is TGTGCCAGCAGTGAAGGTTGGGGTTCTAATGAAAAACTGTTTTTT.

The V and J genes are TRBV3-1 and TRBJ2-4; 16 bases are a match to TRBD2. Germline assignment: CDR1 LGHDT and CDR2 YNNKEL (reference sequence). This CDR3 spans 18 amino acids. After removal of 4 bases from V and 10 bases from J, the junction contained 13 bases not matched to a gene. The CDR3 is CASSPSPGLAGGPMIQYF. CDR3 coding DNA: TGTGCCAGCAGCCCAAGCCCGGGACTAGCGGGAGGGCCAATGATTCAGTACTTC.

The gene calls are TRBV12-3 or TRBV12-4 and TRBJ2-1; perhaps TRBD2 as D (6 bases). This CDR3 has 16 residues. V was clipped by 7 bases and J by 3 bases, with 19 bases between them. CDR3 loop: CASTSRDFWGYNEQFF. CDR3 DNA: TGTGCCAGCACGTCCCGGGACTTTTGGGGCTACAATGAGCAGTTCTTC.

This clonotype was detected a few times. The gene calls are TRBV27 and TRBJ2-7; 8 positions match TRBD2. Trimming cost V 6 bases and J 3 bases; bases outside gene matches: 4. CDR1 is MNHEY and CDR2 is SMNVEV in the germline V gene (reference sequence). The CDR3 runs 13 residues. The CDR3 protein is CASRGLEGYEQYF. The CDR3 DNA follows: TGTGCCAGCAGGGGACTAGAGGGCTACGAGCAGTACTTC.

This clonotype occurred a few times. Its ends do not fully match the called genes, so a read error is possible. The gene calls are TRBV29-1 and TRBJ1-1; D perhaps matches TRBD1 (6 bases). The CDR3 contains 13 residues. Germline V CDR1 and CDR2: SQVTM, ANQGSEA. The CDR3 DNA follows: TGCAGCGGCTTACTACAGGGAGGGGCTGAAGCCTTCTTT. Translated, it gives CSGLLQGGAEAFF.

This clonotype was recorded a few times. The rearrangement uses TRBV6-5 and TRBJ2-1; D is uncertain. The CDR3 consists of 11 residues. The V gene's germline CDR1 is MNHEY and CDR2 SVGAGI. V was cut by 6 bases and J by 10 bases, with 10 bases left in between. CDR3 sequence: CASSAGWEQFF. The DNA of the CDR3 is TGTGCCAGCAGCGCCGGATGGGAGCAGTTCTTC.

This clonotype has just a few counts. The J gene is TRBJ2-1, the V gene TRBV4-1; tentatively, D is TRBD2 (6 bases). The end of the DNA aligns better with TRBJ2-5, so the J call may be wrong. Germline loops: CDR1 MGHRA, CDR2 YSYEKL. This CDR3 has 14 amino acids. CDR3 in DNA: TGCGCCAGCAGCCCTTCGGGGGACCTAGAGACCCAGTACTTC. Amino acids: CASSPSGDLETQYF.

This chain links TRBV7-9 with TRBJ1-2; D ambiguous. From germline, CDR1 is SEHNR and CDR2 FQNEAQ (reference sequence). Trimming removed 5 bases at V and 1 base at J, with 11 bases between. This CDR3 region has 14 residues. CDR3 DNA: TGTGCCAGCAGCCAAGCGGCGGGTAACTATGGCTACACCTTC. Its translation is CASSQAAGNYGYTF.

The chain carries TRBV28 and TRBJ2-7, with a possible D match to TRBD2 (6 bases). Trimming took off 7 bases at V and 0 bases at J, with 16 bases between the two ends. CDR1 is MDHEN and CDR2 is SYDVKM in the germline V gene. The CDR3 runs 15 residues. CDR3 DNA: TGTGCCAGCACCCACAACCAGGGAGGCTCCTACGAGCAGTACTTC. It codes for CASTHNQGGSYEQYF.

The chain carries TRBV27 and TRBJ2-7; 9 bases match TRBD1. V was pared by 3 bases and J by 5 bases, with 8 bases of the junction left unmatched. Germline V gene lookup returns CDR1 MNHEY and CDR2 SMNVEV (reference sequence). The length of the CDR3 is 15 residues. CDR3 bases: TGTGCCAGCAGTTTTGTAGGACAGGGGCTCCACGAGCAGTACTTC. This encodes CASSFVGQGLHEQYF.

In its sample, this clonotype was seen a few times. This chain links TRBV27 with TRBJ1-1; 8 positions match TRBD1. V was pared by 6 bases and J by 4 bases, with 4 bases of the junction left unmatched. The CDR3 runs 13 residues. Germline V gene lookup returns CDR1 MNHEY and CDR2 SMNVEV (reference sequence). The CDR3 region is CASSLDRGTEAFF. In nucleotides, the CDR3 is TGTGCCAGCAGCCTCGACAGGGGCACTGAAGCTTTCTTT.